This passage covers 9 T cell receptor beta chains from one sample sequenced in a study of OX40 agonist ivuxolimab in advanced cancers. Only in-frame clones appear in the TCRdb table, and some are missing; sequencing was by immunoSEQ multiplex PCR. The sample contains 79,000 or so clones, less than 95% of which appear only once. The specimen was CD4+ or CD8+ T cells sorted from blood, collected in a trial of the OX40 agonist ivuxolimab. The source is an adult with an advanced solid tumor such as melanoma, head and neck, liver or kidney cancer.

In nucleotides, the CDR3 is TGCAGCGTTGAAGGGGGCGACCCTGGGGCCAACGTCCTGACTTTC. Translated: CSVEGGDPGANVLTF. The gene calls are TRBV29-1 and TRBJ2-6, with a weak D call TRBD1 (5 bases). This CDR3 is built from 15 residues. V was clipped by 1 base and J by 2 bases, with 9 bases between them. Germline lookup yields CDR1 SQVTM and CDR2 ANQGSEA.

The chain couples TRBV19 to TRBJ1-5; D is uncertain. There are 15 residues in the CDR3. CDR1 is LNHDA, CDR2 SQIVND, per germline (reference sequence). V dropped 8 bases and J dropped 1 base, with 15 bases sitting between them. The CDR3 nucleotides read TGTGCCAGTTCGTCTTTGGGGTTCAGCAATCAGCCCCAGCATTTT. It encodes CASSSLGFSNQPQHF.

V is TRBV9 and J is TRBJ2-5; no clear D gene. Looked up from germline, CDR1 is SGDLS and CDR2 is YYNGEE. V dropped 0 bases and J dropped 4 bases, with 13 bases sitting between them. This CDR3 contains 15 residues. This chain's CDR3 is CASSVADLLAETQYF. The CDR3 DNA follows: TGTGCCAGCAGCGTAGCCGACCTCTTAGCAGAGACCCAGTACTTC.

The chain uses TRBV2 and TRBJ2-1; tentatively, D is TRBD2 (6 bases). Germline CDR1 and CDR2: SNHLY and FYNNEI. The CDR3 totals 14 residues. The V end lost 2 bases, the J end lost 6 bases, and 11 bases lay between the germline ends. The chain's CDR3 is CASSERGLSNEQFF. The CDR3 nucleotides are TGTGCCAGCAGTGAAAGGGGACTTAGCAATGAGCAGTTCTTC. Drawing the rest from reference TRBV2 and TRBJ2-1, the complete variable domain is EPEVTQTPSHQVTQMGQEVILRCVPISNHLYFYWYRQILGQKVEFLVSFYNNEISEKSEIFDDQFSVERPDGSNFTLKIRSTKLEDSAMYFCASSERGLSNEQFFGPGTRLTVL.

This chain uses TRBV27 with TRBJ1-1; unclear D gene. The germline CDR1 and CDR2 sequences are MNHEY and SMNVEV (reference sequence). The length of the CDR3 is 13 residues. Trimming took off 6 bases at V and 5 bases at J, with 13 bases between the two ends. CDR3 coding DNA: TGTGCCAGCAGGCCCCCGGCTGTAACTGAAGCTTTCTTT. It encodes CASRPPAVTEAFF.

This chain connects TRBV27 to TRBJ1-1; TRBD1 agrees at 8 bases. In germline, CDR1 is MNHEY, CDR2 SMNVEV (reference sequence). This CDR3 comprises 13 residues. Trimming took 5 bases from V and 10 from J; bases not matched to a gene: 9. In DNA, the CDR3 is TGTGCCAGCAGTCCCCAGGGGGCCCTAGTAGCTTTCTTT. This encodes CASSPQGALVAFF.

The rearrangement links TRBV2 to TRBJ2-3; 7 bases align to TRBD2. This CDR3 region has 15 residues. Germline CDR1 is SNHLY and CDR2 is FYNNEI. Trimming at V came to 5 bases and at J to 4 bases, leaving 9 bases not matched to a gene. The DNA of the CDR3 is TGTGCCAGCAGTCCGGAGGCGGGAGCTGCAGATACGCAGTATTTT. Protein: CASSPEAGAADTQYF. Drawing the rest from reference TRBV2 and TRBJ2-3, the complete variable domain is EPEVTQTPSHQVTQMGQEVILRCVPISNHLYFYWYRQILGQKVEFLVSFYNNEISEKSEIFDDQFSVERPDGSNFTLKIRSTKLEDSAMYFCASSPEAGAADTQYFGPGTRLTVL.

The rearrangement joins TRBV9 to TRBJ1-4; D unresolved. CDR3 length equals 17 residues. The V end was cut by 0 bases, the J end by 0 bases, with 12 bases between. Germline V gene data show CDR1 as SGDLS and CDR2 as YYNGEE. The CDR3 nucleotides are TGTGCCAGCAGCGTAGGGGTACAGAGGACAACTAATGAAAAACTGTTTTTT. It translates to CASSVGVQRTTNEKLFF.

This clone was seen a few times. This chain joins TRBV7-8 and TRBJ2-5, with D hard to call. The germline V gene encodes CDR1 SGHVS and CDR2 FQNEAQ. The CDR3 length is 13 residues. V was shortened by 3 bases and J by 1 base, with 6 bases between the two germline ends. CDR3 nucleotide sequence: TGTGCCAGCAGCTTCAACGTCCAAGAGACCCAGTACTTC. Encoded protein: CASSFNVQETQYF.